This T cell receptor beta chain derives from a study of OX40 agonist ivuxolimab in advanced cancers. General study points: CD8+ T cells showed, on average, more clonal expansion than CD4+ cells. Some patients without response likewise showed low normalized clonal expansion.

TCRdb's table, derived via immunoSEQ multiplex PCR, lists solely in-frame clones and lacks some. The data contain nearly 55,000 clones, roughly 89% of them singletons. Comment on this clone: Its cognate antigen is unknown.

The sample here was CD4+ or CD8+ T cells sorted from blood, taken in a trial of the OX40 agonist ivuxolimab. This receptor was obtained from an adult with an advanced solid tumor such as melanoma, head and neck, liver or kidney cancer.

The DNA of the CDR3 is TGTGCCAGCAGTCCGGTTGGGTATCCCTACGAGCAGTACTTC. Translating it yields CASSPVGYPYEQYF. The chain couples TRBV7-2 to TRBJ2-7; D ambiguous. Germline loops: CDR1 SGHTA, CDR2 FQGNSA. The CDR3 loop spans 14 amino acids. The V gene lost 6 bases and the J gene lost 2 bases, with 14 bases spanning the gap. Based on the CDR3 plus reference TRBV7-2 and TRBJ2-7, the full variable domain is GAGVSQSPSNKVTEKGKDVELRCDPISGHTALYWYRQSLGQGLEFLIYFQGNSAPDKSGLPSDRFSAERTGGSVSTLTIQRTQQEDSAVYLCASSPVGYPYEQYFGPGTRLTVT.